The present entry profiles one T cell receptor beta chain with its context. The antigen it binds to is not known. Base quality data are lacking; no much larger clone is found one base away. Ficoll-Paque density gradient centrifugation was the method used to isolate PBMCs. The reads were generated on an Illumina NovaSeq 6000. TCRalpha and TCRbeta cDNA libraries were built by 5'RACE with constant-segment primers, adding sample barcodes and unique molecular identifiers. RNA was extracted from every sample with Trizol reagent. Libraries were amplified in two PCR steps, with a second sample barcode and Illumina TruSeq adapters added in the second step. Sequencing of the libraries was done on an Illumina NovaSeq, producing 2 x 150 bp paired-end reads. The paper's processing steps were these. Reads were demultiplexed and collapsed into UMI-guided consensus sequences with migec v1.2.7. Using mixcr v2.1.11, UMI consensuses were aligned to TRA and TRB V and J templates and then assembled into clonotypes. A clonotype was counted as expanded or contracted only if both edgeR and NoisET called the change significant, with noise models trained on biological replicates. For edgeR calls, a false discovery rate-adjusted p below 0.01 and a log2 fold-change threshold of 1 were applied. PCA with hierarchical clustering of max-normalized trajectories of the 1000 most abundant clonotypes was used as exploratory dynamics analysis. Separately sequenced CD4+ and CD8+ repertoires were used to assign a CD4 or CD8 phenotype to each responding clone. In TCRdb, the public reads were trimmed at Q25 with fastp and aligned with MiXCR, with productive beta chains retained. When rows share a CDR3 protein, they turn into one entry using the most common DNA and genes. For this entry, the V and J calls and clone size follow TCRdb and not the study's own pipeline. For this sample there are a few hundred thousand distinct CDR3 sequences; 28% appear just once. Approximately 13% of the sample belongs to the ten largest clones.

There are 15 amino acids in the CDR3, from cysteine to phenylalanine inclusive. Only the CDR3 DNA stays, 45 bases, in frame from base 1. The germline V end is reduced by 6 bases and the J end by 8 bases; junction bases left unmatched: 8. According to the germline V gene, CDR1 reads MNHEY and CDR2 reads SVGEGT. This sample was included in a study of T-cell memory formation after mild COVID-19 (dated by TCRdb to the early 2020s). The study in broad terms: Most TCR sequence clusters were specific to one of the two donors. T-cell clones expanding and contracting after mild COVID-19 in two donors were tracked by longitudinal TCRalpha and TCRbeta repertoire sequencing. The cohort was made up of two young adult volunteers, one female and one male, who were previously healthy. The full study reports these points: Some responding clones were found in pre-infection memory, which suggests that pre-existing cross-reactive memory T cells took part in the SARS-CoV-2 response. From day 15 to 85, contracting clones showed balanced CD4/CD8 phenotypes, whereas a second wave of clones that expanded from day 15 to 37 leaned towards CD4+. Contracting CD4+ clones turned up mainly in the CM and EM memory subsets, whereas EMRA was where CD8+ clones were enriched. The study covered only a couple of mild cases, and larger cohorts including severe cases with pre-infection samples were considered necessary. SARS-CoV-2 specificity of the second-wave clones peaking on day 37 was not confirmed.

The V and J genes are TRBV6-2 or TRBV6-3 and TRBJ2-1, with 12 bases aligning to TRBD2. This clonotype was sampled from an adult woman who had mild COVID-19 (a few samples of this study predate the infection). The sample titles of this study are shuffled in the database, so cell type and time point are left out; the donor was told from shared clones. Sequenced sample: PBMCs or a T cell subset sorted from them (not recorded which). The CDR3 loop reads CASRSLAGGVHEQFF. The nucleotide sequence reads TGTGCCAGCAGATCTCTAGCGGGAGGGGTACATGAGCAGTTCTTC.